A single sample gave rise to the 32 T cell receptor beta chains below, sequenced in a study of blood T cell repertoires in COVID-19. Data came from immunoSEQ multiplex PCR; TCRdb stores just in-frame clones and leaves some out. The data contain 55,000 to 70,000 clones, about nine tenths of them singletons. Material for sequencing was peripheral blood. The origin of the receptors is a woman of 80 years or more with COVID-19, enrolled during active disease.

The chain links TRBV5-6 to TRBJ2-1; 7 bases are shared with TRBD1. The CDR3 loop spans 15 amino acids. The V gene's germline CDR1 is SGHDT and CDR2 YYEEEE. V was clipped by 6 bases and J by 2 bases; unmatched bases: 8. The CDR3 region is CASISNRGPYNEQFF. The CDR3 nucleotides are TGTGCCAGCATTTCCAACAGGGGCCCCTACAATGAGCAGTTCTTC.

This clone has a handful of counts. In DNA form, the CDR3 reads TGTGCCAGTGCTCAGGGATCTGGGGCCAACGTCCTGACTTTC. Its protein is CASAQGSGANVLTF. The J gene is TRBJ2-6, the V gene TRBV19; tentative D call: TRBD1 (5 bases). V was pared by 8 bases and J by 1 base, with 9 bases between. There are 14 residues in the CDR3. Germline V gives CDR1 LNHDA, CDR2 SQIVND (reference sequence).

V gene TRBV6-1 combines with J gene TRBJ1-3; D possibly corresponds to TRBD1 (6 bases). CDR1 is MNHNS, CDR2 SASEGT, per germline. The CDR3 has 18 amino acids. V dropped 2 bases and J dropped 0 bases, with 17 bases sitting between them. This CDR3 is CASSEPGLTGSSGNTIYF. As DNA, the CDR3 is TGTGCCAGCAGTGAACCCGGGCTTACAGGGAGCTCTGGAAACACCATATATTTT.

The V and J genes are TRBV2 and TRBJ2-5, with D maybe TRBD2 (5 bases). This CDR3 is built from 13 residues. Trimming took 7 bases from V and 0 from J, leaving 9 bases between them. Germline CDR1 is SNHLY and CDR2 is FYNNEI. The CDR3 loop is CASKRANQETQYF. The CDR3 DNA reads as TGTGCCAGCAAGAGGGCCAACCAAGAGACCCAGTACTTC.

The V gene is TRBV10-3, the J gene TRBJ2-1; D possibly corresponds to TRBD1 (6 bases). V was trimmed by 2 bases and J by 4 bases, leaving 9 bases between them. The CDR3 has 14 residues. Germline V lookup: CDR1 ENHRY, CDR2 SYGVKD. The CDR3 DNA sequence: TGTGCCATCAGTGAGAGGGGGATTTACAATGAGCAGTTCTTC. This sequence encodes CAISERGIYNEQFF.

The V and J genes are TRBV11-2 and TRBJ2-5; TRBD2 matches 11 bases. Germline CDR1 and CDR2: SGHAT and FQNNGV. The CDR3 covers 17 residues. V was clipped by 2 bases and J by 5 bases; unmatched bases: 10. CDR3 protein: CASSLSGPSGGQETQYF. CDR3 in DNA: TGTGCCAGCAGCTTATCCGGGCCTAGCGGGGGGCAGGAGACCCAGTACTTC. Using reference TRBV11-2 and TRBJ2-5 for the parts outside the CDR3, the full variable domain is EAGVAQSPRYKIIEKRQSVAFWCNPISGHATLYWYQQILGQGPKLLIQFQNNGVVDDSQLPKDRFSAERLKGVDSTLKIQPAKLEDSAVYLCASSLSGPSGGQETQYFGPGTRLLVL.

The chain is built from TRBV5-4 and TRBJ2-7; the match to TRBD1 covers 10 bases. This CDR3 comprises 17 residues. After removal of 1 base from V and 6 bases from J, the junction contained 13 bases not matched to a gene. Germline values: CDR1 SGHNT, CDR2 YYREEE (reference sequence). The CDR3 DNA follows: TGTGCCAGCAGCTTGACCGACAGGGGGCAAGGTGGGAGCGAGCAGTACTTC. Protein: CASSLTDRGQGGSEQYF.

This clone has just one count. This chain uses TRBV10-3 with TRBJ1-1; a possible D gene is TRBD1 (5 bases). Germline CDR1 is ENHRY and CDR2 is SYGVKD. Trimming pared 6 bases from V and 1 base from J, leaving 9 bases between. The CDR3 is made up of 13 amino acids. This CDR3 is CAIRTEKNTEAFF. The CDR3 nucleotides are TGTGCCATCAGGACAGAAAAGAACACTGAAGCTTTCTTT.

This clone appeared once. V is TRBV29-1 and J is TRBJ1-2; D unclear. Germline assignment: CDR1 SQVTM and CDR2 ANQGSEA. V gave up 1 base and J gave up 3 bases, with 18 bases separating them. CDR3 size: 16 residues. The chain's CDR3 is CSVEGLLPGGDYGYTF. Written as DNA, the CDR3 is TGCAGCGTTGAAGGCCTACTGCCTGGCGGGGACTATGGCTACACCTTC.

The V and J genes are TRBV14 and TRBJ1-1, with D unresolved. V was clipped by 1 base and J by 0 bases, with 3 bases between them. From germline, CDR1 is SGHDN and CDR2 FVKESK. The CDR3 runs 13 residues. The CDR3 here is CASSQVVNTEAFF. The CDR3 DNA is TGTGCCAGCAGCCAAGTAGTGAACACTGAAGCTTTCTTT. The full variable domain, its missing parts supplied by reference TRBV14 and TRBJ1-1, is EAGVTQFPSHSVIEKGQTVTLRCDPISGHDNLYWYRRVMGKEIKFLLHFVKESKQDESGMPNNRFLAERTGGTYSTLKVQPAELEDSGVYFCASSQVVNTEAFFGQGTRLTVV.

V gene TRBV6-6 combines with J gene TRBJ1-4; possibly TRBD1 for D (5 bases). The germline V gene encodes CDR1 MNHNY and CDR2 SVGAGI (reference sequence). The V end was cut by 6 bases, the J end by 1 base, with 9 bases between. This CDR3 region has 14 residues. CDR3 sequence reads: CASSIQGTNEKLFF. The CDR3 DNA follows: TGTGCCAGCAGCATCCAGGGAACTAATGAAAAACTGTTTTTT.

The V call is TRBV4-2, the J call TRBJ1-1, with D possibly TRBD1 on 5 matching bases. The germline V and J ends were trimmed by 3 bases and 1 base, with 15 bases remaining between them. The CDR3 has 16 amino acids. The germline V gene encodes CDR1 LGHNA and CDR2 YNFKEQ. CDR3 coding DNA: TGTGCCAGCAGCCACCCGGGGGATTCCGCGAACACTGAAGCTTTCTTT. This translates into CASSHPGDSANTEAFF.

Worth noting for this clone: Germline and junction disagree at one end, which may indicate a read error. This sample includes further DNA sequences coding for the same CDR3. The chain has TRBV2 and TRBJ2-2; a possible D gene is TRBD2 (5 bases). The germline CDR1 and CDR2 sequences are SNHLY and FYNNEI. This CDR3 comprises 15 residues. CDR3 amino acids: CASSEVQLNTGELFF. CDR3 coding DNA: TGTGCCAGCAGTGAAGTACAATTGAACACCGGGGAACTGTTTTTT. Supplemented by reference TRBV2 and TRBJ2-2, the full variable domain reads EPEVTQTPSHQVTQMGQEVILRCVPISNHLYFYWYRQILGQKVEFLVSFYNNEISEKSEIFDDQFSVERPDGSNFTLKIRSTKLEDSAMYFCASSEVQLNTGELFFGEGSRLTVL.

The chain is built from TRBV15 and TRBJ2-5; 8 bases are a match to TRBD1. The V segment lost 3 bases and the J segment 5 bases; nucleotides outside the gene matches: 11. The CDR3 has 16 residues. Looked up from germline, CDR1 is LNHNV and CDR2 is YYDKDF (reference sequence). The CDR3 region has the DNA TGTGCCACCAGCAGGAAAACAGGGGGGTTGGGTGAGACCCAGTACTTC. Its protein product is CATSRKTGGLGETQYF. Using reference TRBV15 and TRBJ2-5 for the parts outside the CDR3, the full variable domain is DAMVIQNPRYQVTQFGKPVTLSCSQTLNHNVMYWYQQKSSQAPKLLFHYYDKDFNNEADTPDNFQSRRPNTSFCFLDIRSPGLGDTAMYLCATSRKTGGLGETQYFGPGTRLLVL.

This rearrangement joins TRBV29-1 to TRBJ1-1; no clear D gene. From germline, CDR1 is SQVTM and CDR2 ANQGSEA. The germline V and J ends were trimmed by 4 bases and 0 bases, with 9 bases remaining between them. The CDR3 runs 13 residues. The CDR3 sequence: CSVVNTMNTEAFF. The CDR3 DNA sequence: TGCAGCGTTGTTAATACTATGAACACTGAAGCTTTCTTT.

The chain links TRBV4-1 to TRBJ2-2; 7 bases fit TRBD1. The CDR3 loop spans 14 amino acids. Looked up from germline, CDR1 is MGHRA and CDR2 is YSYEKL. V gave up 4 bases and J gave up 5 bases; unmatched junction bases: 4. The CDR3 DNA follows: TGCGCCAGCAGCCGGGACAGAAGGACCGGGGAGCTGTTTTTT. It specifies CASSRDRRTGELFF.

V usage is TRBV2 and J usage is TRBJ1-2; the D gene is possibly TRBD1 (5 bases). The CDR3 runs 13 residues. Trimming removed 4 bases at V and 8 bases at J, with 14 bases between. Germline CDR1 reads SNHLY; CDR2 reads FYNNEI. The CDR3 reads CASSAGRVSGYTF. The CDR3 nucleotides are TGTGCCAGCAGTGCCGGCAGGGTCAGCGGCTACACCTTC.

This chain connects TRBV6-4 to TRBJ2-7, with 7 bases aligning to TRBD2. V lost 3 bases and J lost 2; bases outside the gene matches: 4. Per germline, CDR1 MRHNA and CDR2 SNTAGT. The CDR3 runs 14 residues. The CDR3 region has the DNA TGTGCCAGCAGTGAGGGGGAGGGAACCTACGAGCAGTACTTC. Protein sequence: CASSEGEGTYEQYF.

V is TRBV6-5 and J is TRBJ2-2; possibly TRBD1 for D (7 bases). The V and J ends lost 10 bases and 2 bases respectively, with 14 bases between them. CDR3 size: 14 residues. The germline V gene encodes CDR1 MNHEY and CDR2 SVGAGI. CDR3 protein: CATRGDFNTGELFF. The CDR3 DNA reads TGTGCCACCAGGGGGGACTTCAACACCGGGGAGCTGTTTTTT.

The chain has TRBV5-1 and TRBJ1-1; 11 bases match TRBD1. After removal of 5 bases from V and 11 bases from J, the junction contained 8 bases not matched to a gene. Germline-derived CDR1 and CDR2 are SGHRS and YFSETQ. CDR3 length: 13 amino acids. The CDR3 here is CASRQDRGLGAFF. The CDR3 DNA follows: TGCGCCAGCAGACAGGACAGGGGGCTTGGGGCTTTCTTT.

The V call is TRBV5-1, the J call TRBJ1-2; no reliable D call. Per germline, CDR1 SGHRS and CDR2 YFSETQ. The ends were cut back, 4 bases at V and 4 bases at J, with 14 bases in the middle. This CDR3 comprises 14 residues. The CDR3 coding sequence is TGCGCCAGCAGCCCGGGAGGAGTTTCCTATGGCTACACCTTC. This translates into CASSPGGVSYGYTF.

V and J are TRBV5-1 and TRBJ1-2, with D hard to call. The germline V gene encodes CDR1 SGHRS and CDR2 YFSETQ. The CDR3 is 13 amino acids. Trimming shortened V by 1 base and J by 6 bases, and 10 bases separated the two germline ends. The CDR3 loop reads CASSLLAGDGYTF. The DNA of the CDR3 is TGCGCCAGCAGCTTGTTGGCAGGCGATGGCTACACCTTC.

In its sample, this clone was seen once. The chain combines TRBV29-1 with TRBJ2-7; 9 nucleotides match TRBD1. Trimming at V came to 6 bases and at J to 7 bases, leaving 4 bases not matched to a gene. The CDR3 spans 11 residues. CDR1 and CDR2 from the germline V gene are SQVTM and ANQGSEA. The CDR3 is CSVADRGEQYF. CDR3 sequence (DNA): TGCAGCGTGGCGGACAGGGGAGAGCAGTACTTC.

This clone has just a few counts. The chain employs TRBV7-8 and TRBJ1-1; 8 bases are a match to TRBD1. CDR3 length: 17 residues. J gave up 1 base and V 5 bases, and 12 bases lay outside the gene matches. Per germline, CDR1 SGHVS and CDR2 FQNEAQ. The CDR3, as DNA: TGTGCCAGCAGCCGCCGACAGGGGACGAACCCGAACACTGAAGCTTTCTTT. Protein sequence: CASSRRQGTNPNTEAFF.

This chain uses TRBV29-1 with TRBJ2-5, with a possible D match to TRBD2 (5 bases). The CDR3 is made up of 12 amino acids. V lost 2 bases, J lost 4 bases, and 8 bases lay in between. The germline V gene has CDR1 SQVTM and CDR2 ANQGSEA. The CDR3 sequence is CSVESGGETQYF. The DNA for the CDR3 is TGCAGCGTTGAATCCGGAGGAGAGACCCAGTACTTC.

CDR3 coding DNA: TGCGCCAGCAGCTTGAGCGGATCCTACAATGAGCAGTTCTTC. This sequence encodes CASSLSGSYNEQFF. J is TRBJ2-1 and V is TRBV5-1, with D possibly TRBD2 on 5 matching bases. V gave up 1 base and J gave up 1 base, with 6 bases separating them. In germline, CDR1 is SGHRS, CDR2 YFSETQ. This CDR3 is built from 14 residues. The entire variable domain, with the rest obtained from reference TRBV5-1 and TRBJ2-1, is as follows: KAGVTQTPRYLIKTRGQQVTLSCSPISGHRSVSWYQQTPGQGLQFLFEYFSETQRNKGNFPGRFSGRQFSNSRSEMNVSTLELGDSALYLCASSLSGSYNEQFFGPGTRLTVL.

The gene calls are TRBV7-6 and TRBJ1-5, with 10 nucleotides matching TRBD1. V was clipped by 5 bases and J by 3 bases; unmatched bases: 7. The CDR3 has 16 amino acids. Germline CDR1 and CDR2: SGHVS and FNYEAQ. The CDR3 loop reads CASSLSTGGVNQPQHF. The CDR3, as DNA: TGTGCCAGCAGCCTCTCGACAGGGGGCGTCAATCAGCCCCAGCATTTT.

The rearrangement joins TRBV27 to TRBJ1-4; possible D gene TRBD1, 6 bases. Trimming cost V 6 bases and J 3 bases, with 17 bases left between them. The CDR3 is 16 amino acids. Germline CDR1 reads MNHEY; CDR2 reads SMNVEV (reference sequence). CDR3 region: CASRSWGRLSNEKLFF. CDR3 nucleotide sequence: TGTGCCAGCAGGTCTTGGGGGCGCTTATCTAATGAAAAACTGTTTTTT.

The CDR3: CASSSLSGGRTDTQYF. The DNA of the CDR3 is TGCGCCAGCAGCTCTCTCTCGGGGGGCCGCACAGATACGCAGTATTTT. The chain combines TRBV5-1 with TRBJ2-3; TRBD2 might be the D (7 bases). There are 16 residues in the CDR3. In germline, CDR1 is SGHRS, CDR2 YFSETQ. V lost 3 bases and J lost 1, with 15 bases in between.

The genes are TRBV18 and TRBJ1-2, with 9 positions matching TRBD1. V was pared by 6 bases and J by 5 bases, with 7 bases of the junction left unmatched. Germline V CDR1 and CDR2: KGHSH, LQKENI. The CDR3 covers 14 residues. CDR3 sequence: CASSLDRGVYGYTF. In DNA form, the CDR3 reads TGTGCCAGCTCGTTGGACAGGGGTGTTTATGGCTACACCTTC. Using reference TRBV18 and TRBJ1-2 for the parts outside the CDR3, the full variable domain is NAGVMQNPRHLVRRRGQEARLRCSPMKGHSHVYWYRQLPEEGLKFMVYLQKENIIDESGMPKERFSAEFPKEGPSILRIQQVVRGDSAAYFCASSLDRGVYGYTFGSGTRLTVV.

The chain's CDR3 is CAWSVLRGTGYSNQPQHF. In nucleotides, the CDR3 is TGTGCCTGGAGTGTCTTACGGGGGACAGGATATAGCAATCAGCCCCAGCATTTT. The gene calls are TRBV30 and TRBJ1-5, with 8 positions matching TRBD1. Germline CDR1 GTSNPN, CDR2 SVGIG (reference sequence). Losses at the gene ends were 0 bases for V and 0 bases for J; bases not matched to a gene: 10. There are 18 residues in the CDR3. The complete variable domain, with remaining parts taken from reference TRBV30 and TRBJ1-5, reads SQTIHQWPATLVQPVGSPLSLECTVEGTSNPNLYWYRQAAGRGLQLLFYSVGIGQISSEVPQNLSASRPQDRQFILSSKKLLLSDSGFYLCAWSVLRGTGYSNQPQHFGDGTRLSIL.

This clone has just a few counts. The V gene is TRBV5-1, the J gene TRBJ1-1; D may be TRBD1 (6 bases). Germline V lookup: CDR1 SGHRS, CDR2 YFSETQ. The V end lost 5 bases, the J end lost 2 bases, and 13 bases lay between the germline ends. CDR3 length equals 14 residues. The CDR3 spells CASRGAVVNTEAFF. The CDR3 DNA reads TGCGCCAGCAGGGGGGCAGTTGTAAACACTGAAGCTTTCTTT.